The rows below give T cell receptor beta chains drawn from one sample of a study of T-cell reconstitution after alpha-beta-depleted transplantation in children. Each CDR3 protein gets one entry after TCRdb re-called the PCR reads with MiXCR. The table has 640,000 or so distinct CDR3 sequences, roughly 15% seen once. Sequenced material: PBMCs from the stem cell graft donor, taken from the stem cell graft. The receptors stem from a human donor who donated a stem cell graft to a child with acute myeloid leukemia. The CDR3 runs from the conserved cysteine through the conserved F or W. Each record gives: clone size, V gene, J gene, D gene, CDR3 DNA, CDR3 protein. A D gene is named only where the DNA matches it firmly. Only part of the rows carry a size: once, few, many, or a class if the clone is expanded.

>.|TRBV7-2|TRBJ2-3|TRBD2
TGTGCCAGCAGCTTAGCACACGGGGCGGGGGGCACAGATACGCAGTATTTT
CASSLAHGAGGTDTQYF
>many|TRBV9|TRBJ2-1|TRBD2
TGTGCCAGCAGCGTAGAATCTAGCGGGGGGCCACAGTTCTTC
CASSVESSGGPQFF
>.|TRBV13|TRBJ1-3|TRBD1
TGTGCCAGCAGCCTAACAGGACAGGGAGGGAACACCATATATTTT
CASSLTGQGGNTIYF
>many|TRBV5-5|TRBJ2-2|.
TGTGCCAGCAGCTTGGACCCCGACATGAACACCGGGGAGCTGTTTTTT
CASSLDPDMNTGELFF
>few|TRBV5-1|TRBJ2-4|TRBD1
TGCGCCAGCAGCGAAGGACAGGGGTTCAAAAACATTCAGTACTTC
CASSEGQGFKNIQYF
>.|TRBV12-3/TRBV12-4|TRBJ1-2|TRBD1
TGTGCCAGCAGGGCTGACAGGGGGCTCGATGGCTACACCTTC
CASRADRGLDGYTF
>many|TRBV29-1|TRBJ2-2|.
TGCAGCGTTGAGGGCCGGAGTAGAGGTTTCGGGGAGCTGTTTTTT
CSVEGRSRGFGELFF
>few|TRBV6-4|TRBJ1-2|TRBD1
TGTGCCAGCAGTGAAACTTCGAGACAGGGGCTTTATTATGGCTACACCTTC
CASSETSRQGLYYGYTF
>few|TRBV7-9|TRBJ1-5|.
TGTGCCAGCAGCGGACAAGGGGTTTTTCAGCCCCAGCATTTT
CASSGQGVFQPQHF
>.|TRBV12-5|TRBJ2-1|.
TGTGCTAGTGGTTTGGGGACCAACAGCTTCAATGAGCAGTTCTTC
CASGLGTNSFNEQFF
>many|TRBV29-1|TRBJ2-3|TRBD2
TGCAGCGTTGAAGATCCCCTAGCGGGGGTGCTAACAGATACGCAGTATTTT
CSVEDPLAGVLTDTQYF
>.|TRBV12-3/TRBV12-4|TRBJ2-2|TRBD1
TGTGCCAGCAGCAATCCGGGACAGGCTCTCAACACCGGGGAGCTGTTTTTT
CASSNPGQALNTGELFF
>few|TRBV11-2|TRBJ2-5|TRBD2
TGTGCCAGCAGCTTAGAGGGACTAGCGGGGGGACAAGAGACCCAGTACTTC
CASSLEGLAGGQETQYF
>.|TRBV20-1|TRBJ2-2|TRBD2
TGCAGTCTTAAGGGAGGGACTAGCGGGGGGGTGAGGAACACCGGGGAGCTGTTTTTT
CSLKGGTSGGVRNTGELFF
>many|TRBV27|TRBJ1-3|.
TGTGCCAGCAGTTTAGGGCAGTCTGGAAACACCATATATTTT
CASSLGQSGNTIYF
>few|TRBV30|TRBJ2-2|.
TGTGCCTGGAGTCCGAACACCGGGGAGCTGTTTTTT
CAWSPNTGELFF
>.|TRBV7-6|TRBJ2-3|.
TGTGCCAGCAGCTCCAAATCCGGGACACCTAGCACAGATACGCAGTATTTT
CASSSKSGTPSTDTQYF
>many|TRBV20-1|TRBJ1-4|TRBD1
TGCAGTGCCCCGCCCAGGGGGCGTGAAAAACTGTTTTTT
CSAPPRGREKLFF
>many|TRBV5-1|TRBJ1-1|.
TGCGCCAGCAGCTTGAAAGGGATGAACACTGAAGCTTTCTTT
CASSLKGMNTEAFF
>few|TRBV7-9|TRBJ2-5|.
TGTGCCAGCAGCGGGAGCGAGGGGGTAGAACAAGAGACCCAGTACTTC
CASSGSEGVEQETQYF
>few|TRBV11-2|TRBJ2-1|.
TGTGCCAGCAGCACTACTGGGGGAATCAATGAGCAGTTCTTC
CASSTTGGINEQFF
>many|TRBV29-1|TRBJ2-7|.
TGCAGCGTTGAGAGCAGCCCGCGGTACGAGCAGTACTTC
CSVESSPRYEQYF
>.|TRBV9|TRBJ2-5|TRBD1
TGTGCCAGCAGCCCACGGACAGGGGGCAAGGAGACCCAGTACTTC
CASSPRTGGKETQYF
>many|TRBV29-1|TRBJ2-1|.
TGCAGCGTTAGTGCACGCTACAATGAGCAGTTCTTC
CSVSARYNEQFF
>.|TRBV6-1|TRBJ2-3|.
TGTGCCAGCACCCCAGATGGGTTCGCGAGCACAGATACGCAGTATTTT
CASTPDGFASTDTQYF
>few|TRBV30|TRBJ1-2|.
TGTGCCTGGAGTGTAATAGGGGGGGCTCTAGGCTACACCTTC
CAWSVIGGALGYTF
>.|TRBV7-6|TRBJ2-1|.
TGTGCCAGCAGTCACCGAGGGCAAGCCCACAATGAGCAGTTCTTC
CASSHRGQAHNEQFF
>.|TRBV24-1|TRBJ1-2|.
TGTGCCACCAGTGACGTCTATGGCTACACCTTC
CATSDVYGYTF
>.|TRBV7-2|TRBJ2-1|.
TGTGCCAGCAGCTTAGCTGCCGGTACCTACAATGAGCAGTTCTTC
CASSLAAGTYNEQFF
>many|TRBV20-1|TRBJ1-2|.
TGCAGTGCTAGCGAAAGGGCCCATGGCTACACCTTC
CSASERAHGYTF
>.|TRBV18|TRBJ2-7|.
TGTGCCAGCTCCGCTCAGTCAGGACGGGTGTTTTACGAGCAGTACTTC
CASSAQSGRVFYEQYF
>many|TRBV20-1|TRBJ2-7|TRBD1
TGCAGTGCTAGATCAGGACAGGGGCGTCCGCGCGAGCAGTACTTC
CSARSGQGRPREQYF
>few|TRBV5-1|TRBJ1-6|TRBD1
TGCGCCAGCAGCTCACGGAACAGGGGGCGTCTACCTTCACCCCTCCACTTT
CASSSRNRGRLPSPLHF
>many|TRBV12-3/TRBV12-4|TRBJ2-1|.
TGTGCCAGCGGTCTTGTCCGGAGGGAGCAGTACAATGAGCAGTTCTTC
CASGLVRREQYNEQFF
>.|TRBV20-1|TRBJ2-5|.
TGCAGTGCTGGAGGAGGGGGTATCCAAGAGACCCAGTACTTC
CSAGGGGIQETQYF
>.|TRBV11-3|TRBJ2-6|.
TGTGCCAGCAAACCCCGACAGACAACCTCTGAGGCCAACGTCCTGACTTTC
CASKPRQTTSEANVLTF
>many|TRBV28|TRBJ2-5|.
TGTGCCAGCAGTGGGCAGCTCAGAGAGACCCAGTACTTC
CASSGQLRETQYF
>.|TRBV7-6|TRBJ2-6|.
TGTGCCAGCAGCTTAGCGAGGTTGGAGGCGCGCGGGGCCAACGTCCTGACTTTC
CASSLARLEARGANVLTF
>.|TRBV7-9|TRBJ2-1|TRBD2
TGTGCCAGCAGCGGCGCTAGCGGGGGGCCCTACAATGAGCAGTTCTTC
CASSGASGGPYNEQFF
>.|TRBV30|TRBJ2-7|.
TGTGCCTGGAACAGAGAATTCTACGACCAGTACTTC
CAWNREFYDQYF
>many|TRBV5-1|TRBJ1-2|TRBD1
TGCGCCAGCAGCTACAGGGGCAGTGGCTACACCTTC
CASSYRGSGYTF
>.|TRBV24-1|TRBJ1-6|.
TGTGCCACCGCCGGGCCGGGCGAAAATTCACCCCTCCACTTT
CATAGPGENSPLHF
>many|TRBV5-5|TRBJ2-7|.
TGTGCCAGCAGCTGGACCGAGGGCTCCTACGAGCAGTACTTC
CASSWTEGSYEQYF
>many|TRBV7-2|TRBJ2-5|.
TGTGCCAGCAGGCTACAGGGAATCGGGGAGACCCAGTACTTC
CASRLQGIGETQYF
>.|TRBV5-1|TRBJ2-2|.
TGCGCCAGCAGCTTGGCGGCAGGGGATACCGGGGAGCTGTTTTTT
CASSLAAGDTGELFF
>few|TRBV20-1|TRBJ2-2|TRBD1
TGCTGTGCTAGAGATCTCGGTAGGGGGCTGGACACCGGGGAGCTGTTTTTT
CCARDLGRGLDTGELFF